The next 28 T cell receptor beta chains were all read from a single sample in a study of T-cell reconstitution after alpha-beta-depleted transplantation in children. It was with unique molecular identifiers that the TCRbeta library was prepared. TCRdb reprocessed the PCR reads via MiXCR and lists one record per CDR3 protein. The sample has approximately 200,000 distinct CDR3 sequences, roughly 6.3% seen once; the top ten hold about 4.3%. The starting material was PBMCs, obtained before TCRalphabeta/CD19-depleted stem cell transplant. The receptors shown here come from a girl under three years old with combined immunodeficiency, due to receive a stem cell transplant.

This chain links TRBV4-3 with TRBJ2-1; D remains ambiguous. The CDR3 contains 14 residues. CDR1 is LGHNA and CDR2 is YSLEER in the germline V gene. Trimming pared 0 bases from V and 7 bases from J, leaving 10 bases between. Here the CDR3 reads CASSQEGPWNEQFF. CDR3 coding DNA: TGCGCCAGCAGCCAAGAAGGCCCTTGGAATGAGCAGTTCTTC.

The gene calls are TRBV4-1 and TRBJ2-1; 7 nucleotides match TRBD2. CDR3 length: 16 amino acids. The V and J ends lost 0 bases and 6 bases, in that order; junction bases with no gene match: 8. Germline values: CDR1 MGHRA, CDR2 YSYEKL. The CDR3 nucleotides read TGCGCCAGCAGCCAAGATTCTAGGACTAGACTCAATGAGCAGTTCTTC. It codes for CASSQDSRTRLNEQFF.

This clonotype was seen ten or more times. The J gene is TRBJ2-1, the V gene TRBV7-9; 10 nucleotides match TRBD2. The junction had 14 bases not matched to a gene; V was cut back by 7 bases and J by 8 bases. CDR1 and CDR2 (germline): SEHNR, FQNEAQ (reference sequence). CDR3 length equals 16 residues. The CDR3 spells CASMGTRLAGDHEQFF. The CDR3 bases are TGTGCCAGCATGGGGACTCGTCTAGCGGGAGATCATGAGCAGTTCTTC.

This rearrangement joins TRBV7-6 to TRBJ2-3, with a possible D match to TRBD2 (6 bases). Trimming took off 5 bases at V and 1 base at J, with 13 bases between the two ends. This CDR3 contains 15 residues. Germline lookup yields CDR1 SGHVS and CDR2 FNYEAQ. The CDR3 DNA is TGTGCCAGCAGCCCCCTCACGGGGGGCACAGATACGCAGTATTTT. Translated, it gives CASSPLTGGTDTQYF.

The rearrangement links TRBV7-2 to TRBJ2-7; D uncertain. The CDR3 spans 15 residues. The germline gives CDR1 SGHTA, CDR2 FQGNSA. V was pared by 1 base and J by 3 bases, with 13 bases between. Here the CDR3 reads CASSLVAHVSYEQYF. The CDR3 DNA sequence: TGTGCCAGCAGCTTAGTAGCACACGTGAGCTACGAGCAGTACTTC. Looking up the rest from reference TRBV7-2 and TRBJ2-7 gives the full variable domain: GAGVSQSPSNKVTEKGKDVELRCDPISGHTALYWYRQSLGQGLEFLIYFQGNSAPDKSGLPSDRFSAERTGGSVSTLTIQRTQQEDSAVYLCASSLVAHVSYEQYFGPGTRLTVT.

The sample holds many counts of this clonotype. The chain combines TRBV18 with TRBJ2-6; 12 bases match TRBD1. The CDR3 contains 20 residues. Germline CDR1 and CDR2: KGHSH and LQKENI. Trimming cost V 3 bases and J 1 base; bases outside gene matches: 10. CDR3 residues: CASSPGQGADFLSGANVLTF. The DNA for the CDR3 is TGTGCCAGCTCACCGGGACAGGGGGCCGATTTTCTTTCTGGGGCCAACGTCCTGACTTTC.

This clonotype has a count of ten or more. The rearrangement links TRBV4-1 to TRBJ2-3; TRBD2 matches 9 bases. Germline lookup yields CDR1 MGHRA and CDR2 YSYEKL. The J segment lost 3 bases and the V segment lost 4 bases, leaving 8 bases of the junction unmatched. This CDR3 is 16 amino acids long. CDR3 bases: TGCGCCAGCAGCCGCCCACCGAGCGGGAGGACAGATACGCAGTATTTT. It is translated as CASSRPPSGRTDTQYF.

The rearrangement joins TRBV5-1 to TRBJ1-1; TRBD1 matches 7 bases. The CDR3 sequence is 14 residues long. Germline values: CDR1 SGHRS, CDR2 YFSETQ. Trimming at V came to 0 bases and at J to 3 bases, leaving 2 bases not matched to a gene. CDR3 sequence: CASSLGTGYTEAFF. The CDR3 DNA is TGCGCCAGCAGCTTGGGGACAGGATACACTGAAGCTTTCTTT.

This clonotype was observed at least ten times. This chain uses TRBV7-6 with TRBJ2-1, with D uncertain. This CDR3 has 15 residues. Between the trimmed V and J ends, which lost 0 bases and 9 bases, there was a span of 15 bases. CDR1 and CDR2 (germline): SGHVS, FNYEAQ. Here the CDR3 DNA reads TGTGCCAGCAGCTTAGCGGGTGGTCGAGTGAGTGAGCAGTTCTTC. Translated, it gives CASSLAGGRVSEQFF.

The gene calls are TRBV11-3 and TRBJ2-1, with D perhaps matching TRBD1 (6 bases). Germline CDR1 and CDR2: SGHNT and YENEEA. With 5 bases removed from V and 13 bases from J, the gap between germline ends came to 15 bases. The CDR3 is 12 residues long. The CDR3 region is CASSQARGDQFF. The DNA of the CDR3 is TGTGCCAGCAGCCAAGCCAGGGGCGATCAGTTCTTC.

Ten or more counts support this clonotype. This chain uses TRBV5-6 with TRBJ2-7, with a weak D call TRBD2 (6 bases). Per germline, CDR1 SGHDT and CDR2 YYEEEE. Trimming removed 0 bases at V and 4 bases at J, with 11 bases between. The CDR3 covers 14 residues. Here the CDR3 DNA reads TGTGCCAGCAGCTTGGTTCTAGCGACGTACGAGCAGTACTTC. Its protein is CASSLVLATYEQYF.

In its sample, this clonotype was seen a few times. This rearrangement joins TRBV20-1 to TRBJ2-3; TRBD2 matches at 7 bases. The CDR3 has 16 residues. From germline, CDR1 is DFQATT and CDR2 SNEGSKA (reference sequence). V trimming: 6 bases; J trimming: 0 bases; junction bases outside the gene matches: 12. This CDR3 is CSAGGGTGRSTDTQYF. The CDR3 DNA sequence: TGCAGTGCGGGGGGGGGTACGGGCCGTAGCACAGATACGCAGTATTTT.

This clonotype was seen many times. This chain uses TRBV5-1 with TRBJ1-1, with D hard to call. The CDR3 runs to 13 residues. The V end was cut by 3 bases, the J end by 2 bases, with 8 bases between. CDR1 SGHRS and CDR2 YFSETQ come from the germline V gene. The CDR3 DNA sequence: TGCGCCAGCAGCTCGGTCGTAAACACTGAAGCTTTCTTT. This sequence encodes CASSSVVNTEAFF.

This clonotype was recorded many times. The chain recombines TRBV20-1 with TRBJ2-7; unclear D gene. Germline CDR1 and CDR2: DFQATT and SNEGSKA (reference sequence). There are 15 residues in the CDR3. V was clipped by 1 base and J by 2 bases, with 15 bases between them. The CDR3 sequence: CSARVVAETPYEQYF. The CDR3 DNA reads TGCAGTGCTAGAGTGGTGGCGGAGACCCCCTACGAGCAGTACTTC.

V gene TRBV7-8 combines with J gene TRBJ1-1; 10 bases agree with TRBD1. CDR1 is SGHVS, CDR2 FQNEAQ, per germline. V shed 1 base and J 3 bases; nucleotides not matched to a gene: 11. The CDR3 extends over 18 amino acids. The CDR3 DNA follows: TGTGCCAGCAGCTTAGAAGTATACCGGACAGGGGGGGACACTGAAGCTTTCTTT. Encoded protein: CASSLEVYRTGGDTEAFF.

This clonotype was recorded at least ten times. This chain joins TRBV7-8 and TRBJ2-4; D unresolved. From germline, CDR1 is SGHVS and CDR2 FQNEAQ. The CDR3 is 13 amino acids. Trimming stripped 5 bases from V and 5 bases from J, with 10 bases between. This CDR3 reads CASSLGRENIQYF. The DNA for the CDR3 is TGTGCCAGCAGCCTCGGACGGGAAAACATTCAGTACTTC.

This clonotype has a count of ten or more. V usage is TRBV4-1 and J usage is TRBJ2-7, with D perhaps matching TRBD1 or TRBD2 (5 bases each). This CDR3 contains 13 residues. The ends were cut back, 5 bases at V and 0 bases at J, with 8 bases in the middle. The germline V gene encodes CDR1 MGHRA and CDR2 YSYEKL. The CDR3 sequence is CASSGTGSYEQYF. CDR3 DNA sequence: TGCGCCAGCAGCGGGACGGGCTCCTACGAGCAGTACTTC.

This clonotype was detected a few times. The V call is TRBV6-8, the J call TRBJ2-3; D is unclear. V was cut by 0 bases and J by 3 bases, with 22 bases left in between. The CDR3 spans 19 residues. Germline V lookup: CDR1 MNHGY, CDR2 SAAAGT. CDR3 in amino acids: CASSYSKASRVHLTDTQYF. DNA for the CDR3: TGTGCCAGCAGTTACTCGAAAGCCTCCCGAGTCCACTTAACAGATACGCAGTATTTT.

This clonotype came up many times. The CDR3 DNA reads as TGTGCCATCGTCTTAGCGTCGTCTGTTACAGATACGCAGTATTTT. Residues: CAIVLASSVTDTQYF. V gene TRBV12-3 or TRBV12-4 combines with J gene TRBJ2-3; possibly TRBD2 for D (5 bases). The V and J ends lost 10 bases and 3 bases respectively, with 20 bases between them. The CDR3 loop spans 15 amino acids.

This clonotype was seen many times. The junction differs from germline at one of its ends, possibly a read error. CDR3 region: CASSEGSGVVLF. CDR3 in DNA: TGTGCCAGCAGTGAGGGGTCGGGAGTGGTCCTCTTC. The genes are TRBV12-3 or TRBV12-4 and TRBJ2-1; maybe TRBD2 (6 bases). CDR3 length: 12 amino acids.

The sample holds many counts of this clonotype. The gene calls are TRBV5-1 and TRBJ1-1; D is unresolved. The CDR3 totals 14 residues. Germline V gene sequence: CDR1 SGHRS, CDR2 YFSETQ. The V end lost 0 bases, the J end lost 7 bases, and 13 bases lay between the germline ends. CDR3 sequence reads: CASSLDGYVLEAFF. The CDR3 coding sequence is TGCGCCAGCAGCTTGGATGGGTATGTTCTTGAAGCTTTCTTT.

This clonotype was observed at least ten times. This chain connects TRBV11-3 to TRBJ1-5; D is ambiguous. Germline lookup yields CDR1 SGHNT and CDR2 YENEEA. CDR3 length: 14 residues. Between the trimmed V and J ends, which lost 9 bases and 3 bases, there was a span of 15 bases. This CDR3 reads CARDPHSVNQPQHF. The CDR3 DNA is TGTGCCAGAGATCCCCACAGTGTCAATCAGCCCCAGCATTTT.

This clonotype was picked up many times. The chain combines TRBV10-3 with TRBJ2-7, with TRBD1 matching 11 bases. CDR1 ENHRY and CDR2 SYGVKD come from the germline V gene. V shed 6 bases and J 0 bases; nucleotides not matched to a gene: 7. The CDR3 consists of 16 residues. CDR3 in amino acids: CAIRPSGTGGSYEQYF. In nucleotides, the CDR3 is TGTGCCATCAGGCCATCCGGGACAGGGGGCTCCTACGAGCAGTACTTC.

Many counts were recorded for this clonotype. The CDR3 spells CASSSKLSGPGSGTQYF. As DNA, the CDR3 is TGCGCCAGCAGCTCTAAACTTAGCGGGCCTGGATCTGGGACGCAGTATTTT. This sequence joins TRBV5-1 and TRBJ2-3, with 7 bases fitting TRBD2. In germline, CDR1 is SGHRS, CDR2 YFSETQ. CDR3 size: 17 residues. Trimming took 3 bases from V and 9 from J; bases not matched to a gene: 19.

In its sample, this clonotype was seen many times. The V call is TRBV20-1, the J call TRBJ2-1, with D uncertain. CDR1 and CDR2 from the germline V gene are DFQATT and SNEGSKA (reference sequence). Trimming removed 1 base from V and 7 bases from J, with 8 bases in between. The CDR3 spans 12 residues. As DNA, the CDR3 is TGCAGTGCTAGAGCCTATCGGAATGAGCAGTTCTTC. This encodes CSARAYRNEQFF.

The sample holds many counts of this clonotype. CDR3 protein: CSARNNRGEQYF. The CDR3 DNA is TGCAGTGCTAGAAATAACAGGGGCGAGCAGTACTTC. The chain carries TRBV20-1 and TRBJ2-7; TRBD1 aligns across 7 bases. The V gene end was trimmed by 2 bases and the J gene end by 6 bases; junction bases not matched to a gene: 4. CDR1 and CDR2 from the germline V gene are DFQATT and SNEGSKA (reference sequence). This CDR3 is built from 12 residues.

This clonotype was counted ten times or more. The genes are TRBV20-1 and TRBJ2-1; TRBD1 aligns across 7 bases. The ends lost 6 bases at V and 2 bases at J; junction bases unmatched: 7. The CDR3 runs 14 residues. Germline V gene sequence: CDR1 DFQATT, CDR2 SNEGSKA (reference sequence). This CDR3 reads CSAPGQEAYNEQFF. The CDR3, as DNA: TGCAGTGCCCCTGGACAGGAGGCCTACAATGAGCAGTTCTTC.

Concerning this clonotype itself: This may be a read error, as it is one base from a much larger clone. The CDR3 region has the DNA TGCGCCAGCAGCCAAGCCCCGTGGCTGTCTAATTACTATGAGCAGTTCTTC. This translates into CASSQAPWLSNYYEQFF. The chain has TRBV4-3 and TRBJ2-1; D is ambiguous. The CDR3 sequence is 17 residues long. The V end was cut by 1 base, the J end by 8 bases, with 21 bases between. Germline V gene data show CDR1 as LGHNA and CDR2 as YSLEER.